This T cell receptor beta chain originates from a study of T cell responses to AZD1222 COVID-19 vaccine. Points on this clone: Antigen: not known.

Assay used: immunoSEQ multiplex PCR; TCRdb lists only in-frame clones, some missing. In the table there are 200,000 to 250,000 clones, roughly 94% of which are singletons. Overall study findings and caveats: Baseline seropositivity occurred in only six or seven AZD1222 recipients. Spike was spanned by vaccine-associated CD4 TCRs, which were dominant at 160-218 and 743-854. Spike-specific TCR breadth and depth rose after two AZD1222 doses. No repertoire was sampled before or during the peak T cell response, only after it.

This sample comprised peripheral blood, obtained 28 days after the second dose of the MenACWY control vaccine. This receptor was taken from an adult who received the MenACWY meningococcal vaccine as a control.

CDR3 nucleotides: TGTGCCAGCAGCCACCGGAACCCTCTGGCCGCAACCGGGGAGCTGTTTTTT. It specifies CASSHRNPLAATGELFF. This rearrangement joins TRBV7-3 to TRBJ2-2; no firm D call. The CDR3 is 17 residues long. Trimming cost V 5 bases and J 5 bases, with 21 bases left between them. Germline loops: CDR1 SGHTA, CDR2 FQGTGA.